These 13 T cell receptor beta chains were all obtained from the same sample, sequenced in a study of post-analysis software for immune sequencing data (dated by TCRdb to the mid-2010s). These receptors are not linked to any known antigen. Points the paper makes about the study in general: A handful of TRBV segments, including TRBV5-6, TRBV5-1 and TRBV20-1, were significantly more frequent in patients than controls.

Preparation of the library involved PCR. Instrument on record: Illumina HiSeq 2500. To reduce PCR and sequencing biases, unique molecular identifiers were built into the TCR beta cDNA libraries. Through fastp at Q25 and MiXCR, TCRdb rebuilt clones from the public reads, retaining in-frame beta chains. Rows merge per CDR3 protein into single entries with the most common DNA and genes. Here the sample has roughly 580,000 distinct CDR3 sequences; 44% occur a single time. 1.7% of the sample is taken by the ten largest. The sequencing sample was made of blood. Receptors originate from a girl aged 5 to 17 with multiple sclerosis.

This clonotype was seen only a few times. The chain employs TRBV6-6 and TRBJ2-3; 12 nucleotides line up with TRBD2. V dropped 5 bases and J dropped 1; count of bases not matched to a gene: 7. This CDR3 has 17 amino acids. Germline V lookup: CDR1 MNHNY, CDR2 SVGAGI (reference sequence). The CDR3 spells CASSPLGLAGGTDTQYF. CDR3 nucleotide sequence: TGTGCCAGCAGTCCCCTGGGACTAGCGGGCGGCACAGATACGCAGTATTTT.

This chain links TRBV6-6 with TRBJ1-2; tentative D call: TRBD1 (6 bases). Between the trimmed V and J ends, which lost 7 bases and 3 bases, there was a span of 9 bases. CDR3 length equals 12 residues. Germline V lookup: CDR1 MNHNY, CDR2 SVGAGI (reference sequence). For the CDR3, the DNA is TGTGCCAGCAAAGGGGGAGACTATGGCTACACCTTC. Translating it yields CASKGGDYGYTF.

J is TRBJ2-3 and V is TRBV12-3 or TRBV12-4; 7 nucleotides match TRBD1. The V and J ends lost 6 bases and 0 bases, in that order; junction bases with no gene match: 6. The CDR3 is made up of 15 amino acids. In nucleotides, the CDR3 is TGTGCCAGCAGGAACAGGGGCACTAGCACAGATACGCAGTATTTT. This codes for CASRNRGTSTDTQYF.

This clonotype showed up just a few times. The chain is built from TRBV29-1 and TRBJ2-7; tentatively, D is TRBD1 (5 bases). Germline V CDR1 and CDR2: SQVTM, ANQGSEA. The length of the CDR3 is 15 residues. Trimming shortened V by 5 bases and J by 3 bases, and 20 bases separated the two germline ends. The CDR3 DNA follows: TGCAGCGTTCTAGGGGAACCTTCCAGTGACTACGAGCAGTACTTC. It specifies CSVLGEPSSDYEQYF.

This clonotype was counted a few times. The chain joins TRBV7-6 to TRBJ2-7, with TRBD1 identical over 9 bases. The CDR3 covers 16 residues. V dropped 5 bases and J dropped 2; count of bases not matched to a gene: 10. Germline V gene lookup returns CDR1 SGHVS and CDR2 FNYEAQ. The CDR3 region is CASSPTSGTGPYEQYF. CDR3 nucleotides: TGTGCCAGCAGCCCCACCTCCGGGACAGGGCCCTACGAGCAGTACTTC. The full variable domain, with the rest looked up from reference TRBV7-6 and TRBJ2-7, is GAGVSQSPRYKVTKRGQDVALRCDPISGHVSLYWYRQALGQGPEFLTYFNYEAQQDKSGLPNDRFSAERPEGSISTLTIQRTEQRDSAMYRCASSPTSGTGPYEQYFGPGTRLTVT.

This chain connects TRBV10-1 to TRBJ2-1, with TRBD2 identical over 8 bases. The trim removed 4 bases at V and 5 bases at J, leaving 7 bases unmatched. This CDR3 has 15 amino acids. Germline CDR1 is WNHNN and CDR2 is SYGVQD (reference sequence). The chain's CDR3 is CASSGSREGHNEQFF. The DNA of the CDR3 is TGCGCCAGCAGTGGGAGCCGGGAGGGCCACAATGAGCAGTTCTTC.

This clonotype was seen a handful of times. The V gene is TRBV5-1, the J gene TRBJ2-1; TRBD1 matches at 8 bases. Germline CDR1 and CDR2: SGHRS and YFSETQ. V shed 1 base, J shed 6 bases, and the junction held 6 bases outside the gene matches. This CDR3 has 15 residues. The CDR3: CASSLMGQVGNEQFF. DNA of the CDR3: TGCGCCAGCAGCTTGATGGGACAGGTCGGCAATGAGCAGTTCTTC.

The J gene is TRBJ2-5, the V gene TRBV6-1; TRBD2 might be the D (6 bases). V lost 6 bases, J lost 3 bases, and 17 bases lay in between. The CDR3 is 15 amino acids. CDR1 is MNHNS, CDR2 SASEGT, per germline. The CDR3 loop is CASRRSIREEETQYF. The DNA of the CDR3 is TGTGCCAGCAGAAGAAGCATCAGGGAGGAAGAGACCCAGTACTTC.

This clonotype was counted between two and nine times. CDR3 nucleotide sequence: TGTGCCAGCAGTGTCTTAGGAGGGCCAGATACGCAGTATTTT. Residues: CASSVLGGPDTQYF. The chain combines TRBV6-1 with TRBJ2-3; weak D call: TRBD2 (6 bases). V was clipped by 4 bases and J by 4 bases, with 12 bases between them. Looked up from germline, CDR1 is MNHNS and CDR2 is SASEGT. This CDR3 spans 14 amino acids.

A few counts support this clonotype. The rearrangement joins TRBV6-5 to TRBJ2-5, with D possibly TRBD2 on 5 matching bases. The CDR3 contains 15 residues. Germline-derived CDR1 and CDR2 are MNHEY and SVGAGI. The V and J ends lost 6 bases and 4 bases respectively, with 18 bases between them. The CDR3 spells CASRPGLSWGETQYF. CDR3 sequence (DNA): TGTGCCAGCAGGCCAGGACTGTCTTGGGGAGAGACCCAGTACTTC.

The chain combines TRBV29-1 with TRBJ2-6; TRBD1 matches 9 bases. Trimming cost V 6 bases and J 13 bases; bases outside gene matches: 13. Germline loops: CDR1 SQVTM, CDR2 ANQGSEA. CDR3 length: 14 residues. CDR3 protein: CSVDDRGDSQVLTF. DNA of the CDR3: TGCAGCGTCGACGACAGGGGGGATTCTCAAGTCCTGACTTTC.

The chain uses TRBV29-1 and TRBJ2-5, with D hard to call. The CDR3 is 13 amino acids. Germline loops: CDR1 SQVTM, CDR2 ANQGSEA. The germline V and J ends were trimmed by 7 bases and 4 bases, with 16 bases remaining between them. This chain's CDR3 is CSAQRSSPETQYF. The CDR3 DNA follows: TGCAGCGCCCAAAGGTCCTCCCCAGAGACCCAGTACTTC.

The chain recombines TRBV4-2 with TRBJ2-1, with a possible D match to TRBD1 (5 bases). Germline V gene lookup returns CDR1 LGHNA and CDR2 YNFKEQ. V lost 0 bases and J lost 6, with 6 bases in between. The CDR3 runs to 13 residues. The CDR3, as DNA: TGTGCCAGCAGCCAAGATGGGGCCAATGAGCAGTTCTTC. It encodes CASSQDGANEQFF.